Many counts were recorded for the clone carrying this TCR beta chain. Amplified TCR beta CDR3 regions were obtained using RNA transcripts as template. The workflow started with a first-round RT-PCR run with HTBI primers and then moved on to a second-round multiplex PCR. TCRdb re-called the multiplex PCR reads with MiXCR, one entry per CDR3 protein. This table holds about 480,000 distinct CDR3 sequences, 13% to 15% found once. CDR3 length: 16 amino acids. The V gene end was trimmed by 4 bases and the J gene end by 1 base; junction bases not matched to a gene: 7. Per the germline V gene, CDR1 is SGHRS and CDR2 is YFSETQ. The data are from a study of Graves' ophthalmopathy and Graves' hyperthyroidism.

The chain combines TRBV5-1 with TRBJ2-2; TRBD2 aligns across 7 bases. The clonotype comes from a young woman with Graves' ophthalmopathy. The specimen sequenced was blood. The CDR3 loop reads CASSPLSGKNTGELFF. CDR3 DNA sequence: TGCGCCAGCAGCCCCCTAAGCGGGAAGAACACCGGGGAGCTGTTTTTT. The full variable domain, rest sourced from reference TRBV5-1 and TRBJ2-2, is KAGVTQTPRYLIKTRGQQVTLSCSPISGHRSVSWYQQTPGQGLQFLFEYFSETQRNKGNFPGRFSGRQFSNSRSEMNVSTLELGDSALYLCASSPLSGKNTGELFFGEGSRLTVL.